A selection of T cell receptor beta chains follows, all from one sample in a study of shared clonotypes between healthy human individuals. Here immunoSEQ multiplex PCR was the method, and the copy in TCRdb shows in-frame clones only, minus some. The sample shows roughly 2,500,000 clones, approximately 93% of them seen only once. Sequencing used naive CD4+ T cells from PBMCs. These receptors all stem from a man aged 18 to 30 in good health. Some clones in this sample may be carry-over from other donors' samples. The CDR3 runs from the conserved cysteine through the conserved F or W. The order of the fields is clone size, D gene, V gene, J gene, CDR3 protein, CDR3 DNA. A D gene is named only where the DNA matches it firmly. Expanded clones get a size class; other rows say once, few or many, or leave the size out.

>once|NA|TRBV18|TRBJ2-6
CASSGSSGANVLTF
TGTGCCAGCTCAGGGAGCTCTGGGGCCAACGTCCTGACTTTC
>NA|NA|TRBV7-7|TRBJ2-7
CASSLTSGSEQYF
TGTGCCAGCAGCTTAACGTCAGGGTCCGAGCAGTACTTC
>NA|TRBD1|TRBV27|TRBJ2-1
CASSPSGDRGFDEQFF
TGTGCCAGCAGTCCCTCGGGGGACAGGGGATTCGATGAGCAGTTCTTC
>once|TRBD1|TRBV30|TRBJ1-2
CAWSGGQDTLYGYTF
TGTGCCTGGAGTGGTGGACAGGATACTCTCTATGGCTACACCTTC
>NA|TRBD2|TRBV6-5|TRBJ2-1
CASAYRGGYNEQFF
TGTGCCAGCGCCTACCGGGGGGGCTACAATGAGCAGTTCTTC
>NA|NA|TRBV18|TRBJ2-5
CASSPAETQYF
TGTGCCAGCTCACCAGCCGAGACCCAGTACTTC
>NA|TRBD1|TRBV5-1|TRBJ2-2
CASTGQGNTGELFF
TGCGCCAGCACCGGACAGGGGAACACCGGGGAGCTGTTTTTT
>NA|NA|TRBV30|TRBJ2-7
CAWSVRGWSSYEQYF
TGTGCCTGGAGTGTACGGGGGTGGAGCTCCTACGAGCAGTACTTC
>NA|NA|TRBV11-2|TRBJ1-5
CASSLGVQPQHF
TGTGCCAGCAGTCTAGGGGTTCAGCCCCAGCATTTT
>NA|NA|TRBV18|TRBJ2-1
CASSPYLEDNEQFF
TGTGCCAGCTCCCCTTACTTGGAGGACAATGAGCAGTTCTTC
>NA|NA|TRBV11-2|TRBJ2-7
CASSFGLQGREQYF
TGTGCCAGCAGCTTTGGTCTACAGGGTCGCGAGCAGTACTTC
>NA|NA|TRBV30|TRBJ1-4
CAWSDPRPGREKLFF
TGTGCCTGGAGTGACCCCCGTCCTGGCCGGGAAAAACTGTTTTTT
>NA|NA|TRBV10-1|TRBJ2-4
CASSGALGHIQYF
TGCGCCAGCAGTGGGGCCTTAGGTCACATTCAGTACTTC
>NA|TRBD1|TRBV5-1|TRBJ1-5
CASSLGQGGSSNQPQHF
TGCGCCAGCAGCCTAGGACAGGGAGGTAGCAGCAATCAGCCCCAGCATTTT
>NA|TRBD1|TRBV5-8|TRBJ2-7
CASRETGGYEQYF
TGTGCCAGCAGGGAGACAGGGGGCTACGAGCAGTACTTC
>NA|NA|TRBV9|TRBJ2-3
CASSVLPGSDTQYF
TGTGCCAGCAGCGTACTCCCAGGGTCCGATACGCAGTATTTT
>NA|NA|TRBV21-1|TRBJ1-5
CASSSHVSGDGSNQPQHF
TGTGCCAGCAGCTCACATGTCTCAGGGGATGGTAGCAATCAGCCCCAGCATTTT
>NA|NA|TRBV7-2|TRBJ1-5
CASSLRAGEGQPQHF
TGTGCCAGCAGCTTAAGGGCAGGGGAAGGGCAGCCCCAGCATTTT
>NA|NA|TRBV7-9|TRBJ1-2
CASSLEGGSYGYTF
TGTGCCAGCAGCTTAGAGGGGGGGAGCTATGGCTACACCTTC
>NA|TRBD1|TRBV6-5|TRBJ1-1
CASSWSRTGGRDSAFF
TGTGCCAGCAGTTGGTCCCGGACAGGGGGCAGGGATTCAGCTTTCTTT
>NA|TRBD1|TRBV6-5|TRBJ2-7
CASSLDGQGYEQYF
TGTGCCAGCAGTTTGGACGGACAGGGATACGAGCAGTACTTC
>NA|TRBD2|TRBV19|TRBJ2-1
CASSMWLAGDNEQFF
TGTGCCAGTAGTATGTGGCTAGCGGGGGACAATGAGCAGTTCTTC
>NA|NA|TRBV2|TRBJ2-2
CASSGTQGNTGELFF
TGTGCCAGCAGTGGGACACAGGGGAACACCGGGGAGCTGTTTTTT
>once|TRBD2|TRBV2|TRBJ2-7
CASSGVAGDYEQYF
TGTGCCAGCAGCGGAGTAGCGGGAGACTACGAGCAGTACTTC